Below, one T cell receptor (beta chain) is given with its context. The data were taken from a study of Graves' ophthalmopathy and Graves' hyperthyroidism. Germline V gene lookup returns CDR1 KGHDR and CDR2 SFDVKD. The CDR3 contains 15 residues. Trimming left V 3 bases short and J 10 bases short, with 20 bases between. The study excluded patients with other autoimmune diseases, uncontrolled infections, pregnancy or lactation. Each diagnosis was determined on the basis of clinical symptoms, serum thyroxine, TRAb, thyroid ultrasound and orbital computed tomography. The authors amplified TCR beta CDR3 regions, and they did so from RNA transcripts for repertoire sequencing. The library came from an HTBI-primed first-round RT-PCR and a second-round multiplex PCR. From the multiplex PCR reads, TCRdb called clonotypes with MiXCR, one entry per CDR3 protein. The sample yields 660,000 or so distinct CDR3 sequences, over 40% seen once.

The specimen was peripheral blood. The chain carries TRBV24-1 and TRBJ2-5; tentatively, D is TRBD1 or TRBD2 (6 bases each). This TCR derives from an adult man with Graves' ophthalmopathy. CDR3 sequence: CATSDETSRGGGQYF. The CDR3 nucleotides are TGTGCCACCAGTGATGAAACTAGCAGGGGAGGAGGCCAGTACTTC.